The 13 T cell receptor beta chains below were found in one sample sequenced in a study of T cells of healthy individuals. One entry per CDR3 protein, called by TCRdb with MiXCR from the 5' RACE reads. The sample records some 100,000 distinct CDR3 sequences, 15% to 20% being singletons. The receptors derive from a human donor in good health.

The chain is built from TRBV4-1 and TRBJ1-2, with D unresolved. V lost 0 bases and J lost 8, with 7 bases in between. Germline V gene lookup returns CDR1 MGHRA and CDR2 YSYEKL. This CDR3 has 12 amino acids. CDR3 in amino acids: CASSQESRGYTF. CDR3 DNA sequence: TGCGCCAGCAGCCAAGAAAGCCGCGGCTACACCTTC.

This clonotype was seen a few times. The rearrangement links TRBV5-1 to TRBJ2-5; 11 bases agree with TRBD2. V was pared by 4 bases and J by 1 base, with 6 bases of the junction left unmatched. Germline values: CDR1 SGHRS, CDR2 YFSETQ. The CDR3 covers 16 residues. CDR3 region: CASSVGLAGTQETQYF. In DNA, the CDR3 is TGCGCCAGCAGCGTCGGACTAGCGGGTACCCAAGAGACCCAGTACTTC.

This chain uses TRBV29-1 with TRBJ1-5; unclear D gene. CDR1 is SQVTM and CDR2 is ANQGSEA in the germline V gene. The CDR3 spans 13 residues. V dropped 4 bases and J dropped 5 bases, with 12 bases sitting between them. CDR3 sequence reads: CSVAGSEDQPQHF. The CDR3 DNA follows: TGCAGCGTTGCGGGGTCAGAAGATCAGCCCCAGCATTTT. The entire variable domain, with the rest obtained from reference TRBV29-1 and TRBJ1-5, is as follows: SAVISQKPSRDICQRGTSLTIQCQVDSQVTMMFWYRQQPGQSLTLIATANQGSEATYESGFVIDKFPISRPNLTFSTLTVSNMSPEDSSIYLCSVAGSEDQPQHFGDGTRLSIL.

This clonotype was seen just once. The gene calls are TRBV20-1 and TRBJ2-3; no reliable D call. Germline values: CDR1 DFQATT, CDR2 SNEGSKA (reference sequence). The V and J ends lost 2 bases and 2 bases respectively, with 11 bases between them. This CDR3 has 14 residues. The CDR3, as DNA: TGCAGTGCTAGACCCCGGTCCTTCACAGATACGCAGTATTTT. Translation gives CSARPRSFTDTQYF.

This clonotype was recorded a few times. The chain has TRBV4-3 and TRBJ2-1; TRBD2 agrees at 9 bases. The CDR3 covers 14 residues. V was pared by 3 bases and J by 6 bases, with 3 bases of the junction left unmatched. Germline CDR1 reads LGHNA; CDR2 reads YSLEER. The CDR3 is CASSHWTSANEQFF. The DNA for the CDR3 is TGCGCCAGCAGCCATTGGACTAGCGCCAATGAGCAGTTCTTC.

Regarding this clonotype: Being one base from a much bigger clone, this may be a read error. The rearrangement joins TRBV7-9 to TRBJ2-1; 7 bases line up with TRBD1. CDR1 is SEHNR and CDR2 is FQNEAQ in the germline V gene (reference sequence). V shed 4 bases and J 3 bases; nucleotides not matched to a gene: 6. There are 15 residues in the CDR3. The CDR3 is CASSSSGQDYNEQFF. The CDR3 DNA is TGTGCCAGCAGCTCCTCCGGACAGGACTACAATGAGCAGTTCTTC.

There are many counts of this clonotype. V and J are TRBV6-1 and TRBJ2-3; D ambiguous. Germline values: CDR1 MNHNS, CDR2 SASEGT. V was pared by 6 bases and J by 1 base, with 11 bases between. This CDR3 has 14 residues. The CDR3 DNA reads as TGTGCCAGCAGAGCAAACGAGGGCACAGATACGCAGTATTTT. Its protein product is CASRANEGTDTQYF.

In its sample, this clonotype was seen a few times. The chain links TRBV7-2 to TRBJ2-6, with D uncertain. From germline, CDR1 is SGHTA and CDR2 FQGNSA. V was pared by 0 bases and J by 0 bases, with 9 bases between. The length of the CDR3 is 17 residues. The CDR3 region is CASSLASPGSGANVLTF. CDR3 in DNA: TGTGCCAGCAGCTTAGCTTCCCCAGGCTCTGGGGCCAACGTCCTGACTTTC.

The J gene is TRBJ2-4, the V gene TRBV6-6; a possible D gene is TRBD1 (6 bases). The CDR3 loop spans 14 amino acids. Trimming stripped 4 bases from V and 4 bases from J, with 11 bases between. CDR1 is MNHNY, CDR2 SVGAGI, per germline (reference sequence). CDR3 bases: TGTGCCAGCAGTTTAGGACAGCTTAAAAACATTCAGTACTTC. Residues: CASSLGQLKNIQYF.

J is TRBJ1-6 and V is TRBV6-2 or TRBV6-3; D ambiguous. The CDR3 spans 14 residues. Looked up from germline, CDR1 is MNHEY and CDR2 is SVGEGT. Trimming cost V 8 bases and J 7 bases, with 15 bases left between them. For the CDR3, the DNA is TGTGCCAGCGGTGGTAGGGCCTCGAATTCACCCCTCCACTTT. This gives the protein CASGGRASNSPLHF.

The CDR3 nucleotides are TGTGCCAGCAGCCGTTACCCCAACACTGAAGCTTTCTTT. Its protein is CASSRYPNTEAFF. The chain carries TRBV11-3 and TRBJ1-1; D is ambiguous. In germline, CDR1 is SGHNT, CDR2 YENEEA. V lost 5 bases and J lost 2, with 9 bases in between. The CDR3 is 13 residues long.

The rearrangement links TRBV27 to TRBJ2-3; TRBD2 is a possible D gene (6 bases). This CDR3 comprises 14 residues. Between the trimmed V and J ends, which lost 4 bases and 1 base, there was a span of 9 bases. From germline, CDR1 is MNHEY and CDR2 SMNVEV (reference sequence). In DNA, the CDR3 is TGTGCCAGCAGTTATACGGGGGGCACAGATACGCAGTATTTT. The encoded protein is CASSYTGGTDTQYF.

In this sample, this clonotype turned up many times. The chain has TRBV28 and TRBJ1-1; maybe TRBD1 (5 bases). Trimming pared 6 bases from V and 7 bases from J, leaving 12 bases between. Looked up from germline, CDR1 is MDHEN and CDR2 is SYDVKM. This CDR3 is built from 12 residues. CDR3 amino acids: CASSLLGGEAFF. CDR3 sequence (DNA): TGTGCCAGCAGCCTTTTGGGGGGTGAAGCTTTCTTT.